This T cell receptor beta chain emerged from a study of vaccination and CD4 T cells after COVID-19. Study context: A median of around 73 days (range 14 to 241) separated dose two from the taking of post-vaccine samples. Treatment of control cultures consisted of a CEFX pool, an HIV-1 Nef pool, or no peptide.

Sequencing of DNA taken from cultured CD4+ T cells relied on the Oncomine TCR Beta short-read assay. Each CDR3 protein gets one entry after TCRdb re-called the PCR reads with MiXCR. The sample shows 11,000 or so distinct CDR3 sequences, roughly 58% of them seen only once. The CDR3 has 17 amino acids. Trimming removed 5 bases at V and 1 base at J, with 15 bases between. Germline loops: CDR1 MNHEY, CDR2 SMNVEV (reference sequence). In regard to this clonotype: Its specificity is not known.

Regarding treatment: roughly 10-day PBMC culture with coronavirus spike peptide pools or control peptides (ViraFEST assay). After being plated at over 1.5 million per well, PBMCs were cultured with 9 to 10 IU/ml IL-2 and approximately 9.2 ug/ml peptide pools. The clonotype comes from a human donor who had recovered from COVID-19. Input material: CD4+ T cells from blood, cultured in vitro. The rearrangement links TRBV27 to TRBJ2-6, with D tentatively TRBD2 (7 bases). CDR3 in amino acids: CASSPKGGGSGANVLTF. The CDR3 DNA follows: TGTGCCAGCAGTCCGAAGGGGGGGGGGTCTGGGGCCAACGTCCTGACTTTC. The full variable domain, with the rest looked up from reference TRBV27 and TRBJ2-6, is EAQVTQNPRYLITVTGKKLTVTCSQNMNHEYMSWYRQDPGLGLRQIYYSMNVEVTDKGDVPEGYKVSRKEKRNFPLILESPSPNQTSLYFCASSPKGGGSGANVLTFGAGSRLTVL.